A selection of T cell receptor beta chains follows, all from one sample in a study of T cell changes during pregnancy in multiple sclerosis. Libraries were prepared by immunoSEQ multiplex PCR; TCRdb keeps only in-frame clonotypes and omits some of them. The sample lists about 100,000 clones, 80% to 95% occurring once. Sample: peripheral blood, taken after pregnancy. The receptor source for this set is a female donor with multiple sclerosis, enrolled in a pregnancy study. CDR3s include the opening cysteine and the closing phenylalanine or tryptophan. Fields, in order: CDR3 DNA, CDR3 protein, V gene, D gene, clone size, J gene. D genes are given only for firm matches. A row's size may be missing; if present it is once, few, many or a size class.

TGTGCCAGCAGCCGGGCAGGGGGGATTTCGTACTATGGCTACACCTTC,CASSRAGGISYYGYTF,TRBV11-2,TRBD1,.,TRBJ1-2
TGTGCCAGTAGTATACCCTCGACAGGGGCTCGACAGCCCCAGCATTTT,CASSIPSTGARQPQHF,TRBV19,TRBD1,.,TRBJ1-5
TGCGCCAGCACAGGGGCCAACGAGCAGTACTTC,CASTGANEQYF,TRBV5-1,.,once,TRBJ2-7
TGTGCCAGCAGCGATACCTACGGCTCCGGGACACCGGAAGGTCAGCCCCAGCATTTT,CASSDTYGSGTPEGQPQHF,TRBV7-2,.,.,TRBJ1-5
TGTGCCAGCAGCAGGGGATTTGTCACAGATACGCAGTATTTT,CASSRGFVTDTQYF,TRBV6-1,.,.,TRBJ2-3
TGTGCCAGCAGCATCAGGCCGAATAATTCACCCCTCCACTTT,CASSIRPNNSPLHF,TRBV7-3,.,.,TRBJ1-6
TGTGCCAGTAGTATCCGGGGGGAAAAACTGTTTTTT,CASSIRGEKLFF,TRBV19,.,few,TRBJ1-4
TGTGCCAGCAGTGCGGACAGGGGCTCCTACAATGAGCAGTTCTTC,CASSADRGSYNEQFF,TRBV27,TRBD1,.,TRBJ2-1
TGTGCCAGCAGTGTTCTATCGGGTCACCCAAATCAGCCCCAGCATTTT,CASSVLSGHPNQPQHF,TRBV6-1,.,.,TRBJ1-5
TGTGCCAGCAGACGAGGACACCTAACGAACACCGGGGAGCTGTTTTTT,CASRRGHLTNTGELFF,TRBV7-2,.,.,TRBJ2-2
TGTGCCAGCGGGTCTCAGGGAAGCTACGAGCAGTACTTC,CASGSQGSYEQYF,TRBV27,.,.,TRBJ2-7
TGCGCCAGCAGCCCTTCCGGAGACTACGAGCAGTACTTC,CASSPSGDYEQYF,TRBV5-1,.,.,TRBJ2-7
TGTGCCAGCAGCTCGTTTAGCGGCCAGCCCTACAATGAGCAGTTCTTC,CASSSFSGQPYNEQFF,TRBV7-9,.,.,TRBJ2-1
TGTGCCAGCAGTGAGCGGGAGAAAGATGAGCAGTTCTTC,CASSEREKDEQFF,TRBV6-4,TRBD2,medium-sized,TRBJ2-1
TGTGCCAGCAGTCTGGACAGGGGGTCGACCGGGGAGCTGTTTTTT,CASSLDRGSTGELFF,TRBV7-2,TRBD1,.,TRBJ2-2
TGTGCCAGTAGAGACAGGGGGGGGGATACGCAGTATTTT,CASRDRGGDTQYF,TRBV2,TRBD1,.,TRBJ2-3
TGTGCCAGCTCCCCTCGGACTAGCGGGAAAGGCGATGAGCAGTTCTTC,CASSPRTSGKGDEQFF,TRBV18,TRBD2,.,TRBJ2-1
TGTGCCAGCAGCAGTATCGGGGGTAGCACAGATACGCAGTATTTT,CASSSIGGSTDTQYF,TRBV5-4,.,.,TRBJ2-3
TGTGCCAGCAGTGAATACCACAAGGAGACCCAGTACTTC,CASSEYHKETQYF,TRBV25-1,.,.,TRBJ2-5
TGCGCCAGCAGCTTGGGACAGAATAATTCACCCCTCCACTTT,CASSLGQNNSPLHF,TRBV5-1,.,.,TRBJ1-6
TGTGCCAGCAGCGTAGGAAAAGGGGGCTTGAACACTGAAGCTTTCTTT,CASSVGKGGLNTEAFF,TRBV9,TRBD1,.,TRBJ1-1
TGTGCCAGCAGCTTGTCGACAGTAATTGGGACCCAGTACTTC,CASSLSTVIGTQYF,TRBV5-4,.,.,TRBJ2-5
TGTGCCAGCAGTTTGACAGGGAGCGATTCACCCCTCCACTTT,CASSLTGSDSPLHF,TRBV28,TRBD1,.,TRBJ1-6
TGTGCCAGCAGCGAGACAGGAGCTCAATACAATGAGCAGTTCTTC,CASSETGAQYNEQFF,TRBV2,.,few,TRBJ2-1
TGCGCCAGCAGCACGAGCCGGGACAGGGGCCTATATGGCTACACCTTC,CASSTSRDRGLYGYTF,TRBV5-1,TRBD1,.,TRBJ1-2
TGTGCCAGCATACAACAGGTGACTCTCGGGAATGAGCAGTTCTTC,CASIQQVTLGNEQFF,TRBV28,.,.,TRBJ2-1
TGTGCCAGCAGTTCCCGGGACAGGGGTACCTATGGCTACACCTTC,CASSSRDRGTYGYTF,TRBV6-1,TRBD1,.,TRBJ1-2
TGTGCCAGCAGCTTATCGGCGGGTGGCTACACCTTC,CASSLSAGGYTF,TRBV7-9,.,.,TRBJ1-2
TGTGCCAGCAGCTACCAGTTTTCCCTCTCAGGGGAGAGCTCCTACGAGCAGTACTTC,CASSYQFSLSGESSYEQYF,TRBV28,.,.,TRBJ2-7
TGTGCCAGCAGTGACCACCTGGCCGGGACAGGGGGCTACAATGAGCAGTTCTTC,CASSDHLAGTGGYNEQFF,TRBV25-1,TRBD1,once,TRBJ2-1
TGTGCCAGCTCACCCTATTCCGGGACAGGGGGCACTGAAGCTTTCTTT,CASSPYSGTGGTEAFF,TRBV18,TRBD1,.,TRBJ1-1
TGCGCCAGCAGTCTGAGGGAGGGCCTCTCCTACAATGAGCAGTTCTTC,CASSLREGLSYNEQFF,TRBV23-1,TRBD2,.,TRBJ2-1
TGTGCCAGCAGAGATGTAGCGGGAGGGCCCATGAATGAGCAGTTCTTC,CASRDVAGGPMNEQFF,TRBV7-8,TRBD2,.,TRBJ2-1
TGTGCCAGCAGTGCCAAGGGGACAGGATATGGCTACACCTTC,CASSAKGTGYGYTF,TRBV6-5,TRBD1,.,TRBJ1-2
TGCAGCGTGACAGGGCTTGATACGCAGTATTTT,CSVTGLDTQYF,TRBV29-1,TRBD1,.,TRBJ2-3
TGTGCCAGCAGCCCCACAGGGGTCAACTATGGCTACACCTTC,CASSPTGVNYGYTF,TRBV6-6,TRBD1,.,TRBJ1-2
TGTGCCTGGAGTGGGGGGCCTCCAGGGGGAGCTTTCTTT,CAWSGGPPGGAFF,TRBV30,TRBD1,.,TRBJ1-1
TGTGCCAGCAGCTTGACAGGGAACACTGAAGCTTTCTTT,CASSLTGNTEAFF,TRBV7-9,.,.,TRBJ1-1
TGTGCCAGCAGTCGAGTAGATAGCACAGATACGCAGTATTTT,CASSRVDSTDTQYF,TRBV27,.,.,TRBJ2-3
TGTGCCAGCAGCTTAACTTTTTCCGGACTAGCGGCCAATGAGCAGTTCTTC,CASSLTFSGLAANEQFF,TRBV7-3,TRBD2,.,TRBJ2-1
TGTGCCAGCAGTTTGACCCAGCGGAGCTCCTACAATGAGCAGTTCTTC,CASSLTQRSSYNEQFF,TRBV27,.,.,TRBJ2-1
TGTGCCAGCAGAACACACCCGGGTACGAGCACAGATACGCAGTATTTT,CASRTHPGTSTDTQYF,TRBV7-9,.,once,TRBJ2-3
TGTGCCAGCAGATTTGCTCAGGGCAACGAGCAGTACTTC,CASRFAQGNEQYF,TRBV2,.,.,TRBJ2-7
TGTGCCAGCAGTTTAAGGTCAAACCTCGGAGATAATTCACCCCTCCACTTT,CASSLRSNLGDNSPLHF,TRBV27,.,.,TRBJ1-6
TGTGCCTGGAGTGCGCAAACAGGGTGGACTTTCTTT,CAWSAQTGWTFF,TRBV30,.,.,TRBJ1-1
TGTGCCAGCAGCGTAGGGCCAGTTGATGGCTACACCTTC,CASSVGPVDGYTF,TRBV9,.,.,TRBJ1-2
TGTGCCAGCAGCTGGACTAGCGGGGGGGCTAACACCGGGGAGCTGTTTTTT,CASSWTSGGANTGELFF,TRBV7-8,TRBD2,.,TRBJ2-2
TGTGCCAGTAGTATAGATGAGGAAGGAGGATTGGGCCAGCCCCAGCATTTT,CASSIDEEGGLGQPQHF,TRBV19,.,few,TRBJ1-5
TGTGCCAGCAGGCGGCACCAGCAAGAGACCCAGTACTTC,CASRRHQQETQYF,TRBV27,.,.,TRBJ2-5
TGTGCCAGCCTCCCTAGCGGGAAGTACAATGAGCAGTTCTTC,CASLPSGKYNEQFF,TRBV19,TRBD2,.,TRBJ2-1
TGTGCCATCAGTGAGTCGAACTTCAATGGCGGGGAGCTGTTTTTT,CAISESNFNGGELFF,TRBV10-3,.,.,TRBJ2-2
TGTGCCAGCAGTTTACACAGATTCACCTACGAGCAGTACTTC,CASSLHRFTYEQYF,TRBV6-5,.,.,TRBJ2-7
TGTGCCAGCAGCGTAGCACCAGCGGGGGGTAATGAGCAGTTCTTC,CASSVAPAGGNEQFF,TRBV9,TRBD2,.,TRBJ2-1
TGTGCCAGCAACCTACAGGGGGCATTAAACACTGAAGCTTTCTTT,CASNLQGALNTEAFF,TRBV28,TRBD1,once,TRBJ1-1
TGTGCCAGCAGTTTCCATGGACAGGGGGTTTTTTCTTTTAATGAGCAGTTCTTC,CASSFHGQGVFSFNEQFF,TRBV27,TRBD1,.,TRBJ2-1